This entry lists 2 T cell receptor beta chains sequenced from one sample in a study of Graves' ophthalmopathy and Graves' hyperthyroidism. Amplified material comprised TCR beta CDR3 regions derived from RNA transcripts. Amplification began with first-round RT-PCR using HTBI primers, then second-round multiplex PCR was performed. TCRdb reprocessed the multiplex PCR reads via MiXCR and lists one record per CDR3 protein. Among about half a million distinct CDR3 sequences listed, approximately 14% were seen once. The sequenced sample was blood. These receptors all stem from a woman in her twenties or thirties with Graves' ophthalmopathy.

This clonotype occurred many times. The chain links TRBV6-1 to TRBJ2-7; 8 nucleotides align to TRBD2. Germline V gene data show CDR1 as MNHNS and CDR2 as SASEGT. V shed 6 bases, J shed 6 bases, and the junction held 13 bases outside the gene matches. The CDR3 runs 15 residues. The CDR3 loop reads CASRALDGRAGEQYF. The DNA for the CDR3 is TGTGCCAGCAGGGCGCTAGACGGGAGGGCCGGCGAGCAGTACTTC.

There are many counts of this clonotype. This sequence joins TRBV5-1 and TRBJ2-7; the D is unclear. The CDR3 consists of 17 residues. Trimming left V 1 base short and J 0 bases short, with 17 bases between. Germline V gives CDR1 SGHRS, CDR2 YFSETQ. The CDR3: CASSLTSTDFSSYEQYF. Here the CDR3 DNA reads TGCGCCAGCAGCTTGACCTCGACCGATTTCAGCTCCTACGAGCAGTACTTC.